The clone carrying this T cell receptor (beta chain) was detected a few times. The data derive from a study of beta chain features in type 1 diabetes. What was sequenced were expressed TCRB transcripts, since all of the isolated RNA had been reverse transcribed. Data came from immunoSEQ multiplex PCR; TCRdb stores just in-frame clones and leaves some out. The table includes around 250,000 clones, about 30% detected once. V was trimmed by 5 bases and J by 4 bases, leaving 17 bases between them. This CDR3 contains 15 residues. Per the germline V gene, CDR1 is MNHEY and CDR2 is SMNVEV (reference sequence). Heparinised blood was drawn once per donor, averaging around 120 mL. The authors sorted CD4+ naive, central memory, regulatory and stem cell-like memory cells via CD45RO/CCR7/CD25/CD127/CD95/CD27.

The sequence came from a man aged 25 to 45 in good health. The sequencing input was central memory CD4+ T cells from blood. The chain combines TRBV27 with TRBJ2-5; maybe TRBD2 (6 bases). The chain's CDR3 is CASSPDYGLGETQYF. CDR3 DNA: TGTGCCAGCAGTCCGGACTATGGGCTTGGAGAGACCCAGTACTTC.